These T cell receptor beta chains were read from a single sample in a study of shared clonotypes between healthy human individuals. TCRdb's table, derived via immunoSEQ multiplex PCR, lists solely in-frame clones and lacks some. The data show 1.4 million or so clones, 97% to 99% seen once. Source material: naive CD4+ T cells sorted from blood. These receptors were taken from a man aged 30 to 39 in good health. Each CDR3 is given with its conserved first and last residue. Fields, in order: J gene, V gene, clone size, D gene, CDR3 DNA, CDR3 protein. D genes are given only for firm matches. Clone sizes are given selectively: once, few, many, or a class where the clone is expanded.

j_call: TRBJ2-3
v_call: TRBV10-3
clone_size: NA
d_call: TRBD2
cdr3_nt: TGTGCCATCAGTGATCTGACTAGCGGGAGACCGACTAGCACAGATACGCAGTATTTT
cdr3_aa: CAISDLTSGRPTSTDTQYF

j_call: TRBJ1-4
v_call: TRBV27
clone_size: NA
d_call: NA
cdr3_nt: TGTGCCAGCAGTCGTATTAGGGTGGGGAATGTTGAAAAACTGTTTTTT
cdr3_aa: CASSRIRVGNVEKLFF

j_call: TRBJ2-2
v_call: TRBV7-9
clone_size: once
d_call: TRBD2
cdr3_nt: TGTGCCAGCAGCTTTGAGGGACTAGCGGGAGAAGACGACACCGGGGAGCTGTTTTTT
cdr3_aa: CASSFEGLAGEDDTGELFF

j_call: TRBJ2-1
v_call: TRBV7-3
clone_size: NA
d_call: NA
cdr3_nt: TGTGCCAGCAGTCAATACTTATTTCAGCGTTCCTACAATGAGCAGTTCTTC
cdr3_aa: CASSQYLFQRSYNEQFF

j_call: TRBJ1-1
v_call: TRBV2
clone_size: NA
d_call: NA
cdr3_nt: TGTGCTTCCCGGGCAGAATACACTGAAGCTTTCTTT
cdr3_aa: CASRAEYTEAFF

j_call: TRBJ1-5
v_call: TRBV6-6
clone_size: NA
d_call: NA
cdr3_nt: TGTGCCAGCGAGTCAACAAATAATCAGCCCCAGCATTTT
cdr3_aa: CASESTNNQPQHF

j_call: TRBJ2-3
v_call: TRBV19
clone_size: NA
d_call: TRBD2
cdr3_nt: TGTGCCAGTCGGCCAAATTTACTAGCGGGAGGACCTTATACGCAGTATTTT
cdr3_aa: CASRPNLLAGGPYTQYF

j_call: TRBJ1-2
v_call: TRBV30
clone_size: NA
d_call: NA
cdr3_nt: TGTGCCTGGAGTGTACTTGATATGGGGGGCTACACCTTC
cdr3_aa: CAWSVLDMGGYTF

j_call: TRBJ1-1
v_call: TRBV29-1
clone_size: once
d_call: NA
cdr3_nt: TGCAGCGTTGTGTGGGGAGTGAACACTGAAGCTTTCTTT
cdr3_aa: CSVVWGVNTEAFF

j_call: TRBJ1-2
v_call: TRBV6-6
clone_size: NA
d_call: TRBD1
cdr3_nt: TGTGCCACCTCGACAGGGGGTTATGGCTACACCTTC
cdr3_aa: CATSTGGYGYTF

j_call: TRBJ2-2
v_call: TRBV18
clone_size: NA
d_call: TRBD1
cdr3_nt: TGTGCCAGCTCACCGGAAGGGGGCGACACCGGGGAGCTGTTTTTT
cdr3_aa: CASSPEGGDTGELFF

j_call: TRBJ2-1
v_call: TRBV11-3
clone_size: NA
d_call: TRBD1
cdr3_nt: TGTGCCAGCAGCCTACCAACAGGGGTCGGGGTCAATGAGCAGTTCTTC
cdr3_aa: CASSLPTGVGVNEQFF

j_call: TRBJ2-1
v_call: TRBV5-1
clone_size: NA
d_call: TRBD2
cdr3_nt: TGCGCCAGCAGCTTAAGCGGGAGCTCCTACAATGAGCAGTTCTTC
cdr3_aa: CASSLSGSSYNEQFF

j_call: TRBJ2-1
v_call: TRBV7-2
clone_size: NA
d_call: TRBD2
cdr3_nt: TGTGCCAGCAGCTTATTAGCGGGAGCGATCTCCTACAATGAGCAGTTCTTC
cdr3_aa: CASSLLAGAISYNEQFF

j_call: TRBJ2-7
v_call: TRBV27
clone_size: NA
d_call: TRBD2
cdr3_nt: TGTGCCAGCAGTCGGACTAGCGCCTACGAGCAGTACTTC
cdr3_aa: CASSRTSAYEQYF

j_call: TRBJ2-1
v_call: TRBV6-1
clone_size: NA
d_call: NA
cdr3_nt: TGTGCCAGCAGTGCATTAACGGACCGCTCCTACAATGAGCAGTTCTTC
cdr3_aa: CASSALTDRSYNEQFF

j_call: TRBJ2-7
v_call: TRBV10-3
clone_size: NA
d_call: TRBD1
cdr3_nt: TGTGCCATCAGCCCCGGACAGGGGTCCTACGAGCAGTACTTC
cdr3_aa: CAISPGQGSYEQYF

j_call: TRBJ2-5
v_call: TRBV27
clone_size: NA
d_call: NA
cdr3_nt: TGTGCCAGCAGACCCGGGTTACAAGAGACCCAGTACTTC
cdr3_aa: CASRPGLQETQYF

j_call: TRBJ2-3
v_call: TRBV2
clone_size: NA
d_call: TRBD2
cdr3_nt: TGTGCCAGCAGTGGTCCGGGAGGGTTGGCAGATACGCAGTATTTT
cdr3_aa: CASSGPGGLADTQYF

j_call: TRBJ1-1
v_call: TRBV19
clone_size: NA
d_call: TRBD1
cdr3_nt: TGTGCCAGTAGTACCAGGGGGGTCATGAACACTGAAGCTTTCTTT
cdr3_aa: CASSTRGVMNTEAFF

j_call: TRBJ2-7
v_call: TRBV29-1
clone_size: NA
d_call: TRBD2
cdr3_nt: TGCAGCGCCGAGCGGGAAGGAGTCTACGAGCAGTACTTC
cdr3_aa: CSAEREGVYEQYF

j_call: TRBJ2-7
v_call: TRBV18
clone_size: NA
d_call: NA
cdr3_nt: TGTGCCAGCTCAGACCTAGACAGGACAGATTTCTACGAGCAGTACTTC
cdr3_aa: CASSDLDRTDFYEQYF

j_call: TRBJ2-1
v_call: TRBV9
clone_size: NA
d_call: NA
cdr3_nt: TGTGCCAGCAGCGTAGGGACTTACAATGAGCAGTTCTTC
cdr3_aa: CASSVGTYNEQFF

j_call: TRBJ2-2
v_call: TRBV11-3
clone_size: few
d_call: NA
cdr3_nt: TGTGCCAGCAGCTTAGTTTTCACCGGGGAGCTGTTTTTT
cdr3_aa: CASSLVFTGELFF

j_call: TRBJ1-2
v_call: TRBV5-4
clone_size: NA
d_call: NA
cdr3_nt: TGTGCCAGCAGCGCGGGACGGGCGAACTATGGCTACACCTTC
cdr3_aa: CASSAGRANYGYTF

j_call: TRBJ2-3
v_call: TRBV11-2
clone_size: NA
d_call: TRBD2
cdr3_nt: TGTGCCAGCAGCTTACTAGCGGGAGGGGTGGCAGATACGCAGTATTTT
cdr3_aa: CASSLLAGGVADTQYF

j_call: TRBJ2-7
v_call: TRBV5-4
clone_size: NA
d_call: NA
cdr3_nt: TGTGCCAGCAGCTTCGGACTTGGGTATGCCGAGCAGTACTTC
cdr3_aa: CASSFGLGYAEQYF

j_call: TRBJ1-4
v_call: TRBV2
clone_size: NA
d_call: TRBD1
cdr3_nt: TGTGCCAGCGGATCTCAGGGGGCGCGCGATGAAAAACTGTTTTTT
cdr3_aa: CASGSQGARDEKLFF

j_call: TRBJ1-1
v_call: TRBV7-2
clone_size: NA
d_call: NA
cdr3_nt: TGTGCCAGCAGCCCAGGCGGTTGGAGGGGCTCGAACACTGAAGCTTTCTTT
cdr3_aa: CASSPGGWRGSNTEAFF

j_call: TRBJ2-7
v_call: TRBV5-1
clone_size: NA
d_call: NA
cdr3_nt: TGCGCCAGCAGCTTGGCCTACGGAAAGAGCTCCTACGAGCAGTACTTC
cdr3_aa: CASSLAYGKSSYEQYF

j_call: TRBJ2-7
v_call: TRBV5-4
clone_size: once
d_call: NA
cdr3_nt: TGTGCCAGCAGTGTAGAGACCTCCGCGTCTGGGGAGCAGTACTTC
cdr3_aa: CASSVETSASGEQYF

j_call: TRBJ2-7
v_call: TRBV7-9
clone_size: NA
d_call: NA
cdr3_nt: TGTGCCAGCAGATCAGGGCGGGACTCCTACGAGCAGTACTTC
cdr3_aa: CASRSGRDSYEQYF

j_call: TRBJ1-2
v_call: TRBV9
clone_size: NA
d_call: NA
cdr3_nt: TGTGCCAGCAGCGGACAAAGGTGGGACTATGGCTACACCTTC
cdr3_aa: CASSGQRWDYGYTF

j_call: TRBJ2-7
v_call: TRBV10-1
clone_size: NA
d_call: TRBD1
cdr3_nt: TGCGCCAGCAGTGAGTCGGGACAGGGGTCACCCTACGAGCAGTACTTC
cdr3_aa: CASSESGQGSPYEQYF

j_call: TRBJ2-2
v_call: TRBV21-1
clone_size: NA
d_call: NA
cdr3_nt: TGTGCCAGCAGCAAAGCGTACCAGGGGTCCGGGGAGCTGTTTTTT
cdr3_aa: CASSKAYQGSGELFF

j_call: TRBJ2-1
v_call: TRBV9
clone_size: NA
d_call: NA
cdr3_nt: TGTGCCAGCAGCGTAGGGTTAGCGGAGCCCCCCTACAATGAGCAGTTCTTC
cdr3_aa: CASSVGLAEPPYNEQFF